This T cell receptor beta chain was recorded in a study of blood T cell repertoires in COVID-19. Study details: Sites in the United States, Italy and Spain provided acute and convalescent COVID-19 samples. The cDNA or gDNA used as material had been derived from T cells, B-cell-depleted T cells, or PBMCs.

Per the authors' pipeline: Nucleated cell number was recorded as an estimate derived from reference gene primer amplification. The method was immunoSEQ multiplex PCR; TCRdb's version includes in-frame clones alone and lacks a portion of them. The V and J calls and the clone size are those of that table, but D and trimming were determined from the DNA. Among 200,000 to 300,000 clones listed, roughly 86% were seen once. V shed 6 bases and J 6 bases; nucleotides not matched to a gene: 12. CDR3 size: 14 residues. In germline, CDR1 is SQVTM, CDR2 ANQGSEA. The Seattle patients joined while their infection was active and were tracked longitudinally afterward.

J is TRBJ2-7 and V is TRBV29-1; 9 bases fit TRBD2. Sequenced material: peripheral blood. This sequence originates from a woman aged 60-70 years with COVID-19, enrolled during active disease. CDR3 sequence reads: CSVGLIAGVGEQYF. For the CDR3, the DNA is TGCAGCGTCGGGCTTATAGCGGGAGTGGGCGAGCAGTACTTC.